This T cell receptor (beta chain) was identified during a study of molecular identifiers for immune sequencing clone quantification. This clonotype has at least ten counts. At one of its ends the junction is not consistent with the germline gene, which may arise from a read error. The length of the CDR3 is 16 residues. Germline CDR1 MDHEN, CDR2 SYDVKM. TCRdb re-analysed the PCR reads in MiXCR, keeping a single row per CDR3 protein. The sample contains 300,000 to 400,000 distinct CDR3 sequences, over 20% of which appear only once. This clonotype originated in a human donor in good health. Some libraries in this study had Jurkat cell RNA spiked in. This chain uses TRBV28 with TRBJ1-1; 7 nucleotides align to TRBD1. The sequencing input was naive CD8+ T cells from blood, with Jurkat cell RNA spiked in. As to subset: FACS-sorted CD8+CD4-CCR7+CD45RA+ naive T cells. DNA for the CDR3: TGTGCCAGCAGTTTACCAAGTGACAGGGCTTCTTCTGAGGCTTTCTTT. Its protein is CASSLPSDRASSEAFF.